Below, 28 T cell receptor beta chains from the same sample are listed, as sequenced in a study of T cell responses to AZD1222 COVID-19 vaccine. Clones were sequenced by immunoSEQ multiplex PCR, and TCRdb holds only the in-frame ones, with some missing. The data contain around 84,000 clones, 88% of them singletons. Material: peripheral blood, obtained on day 0 of MenACWY control vaccination. These receptors came from an adult in good health.

This rearrangement joins TRBV6-5 to TRBJ1-1; unclear D gene. Trimming left V 6 bases short and J 4 bases short, with 12 bases between. The CDR3 runs 13 residues. Looked up from germline, CDR1 is MNHEY and CDR2 is SVGAGI. The CDR3 protein is CASSGRHGTEAFF. DNA of the CDR3: TGTGCCAGCAGCGGAAGACATGGCACTGAAGCTTTCTTT.

This clone occurred many times. The chain joins TRBV3-1 (or the pseudogene TRBV3-2) to TRBJ2-7; the D gene is possibly TRBD1 (6 bases). Germline lookup yields CDR1 LGHDT and CDR2 YNNKEL (reference sequence). The CDR3 spans 14 residues. V lost 7 bases and J 6 bases, leaving 19 bases between the germline ends. The CDR3 here is CASTIGPQGFEQYF. The CDR3 DNA reads TGTGCCAGCACCATAGGACCACAGGGATTCGAGCAGTACTTC.

The rearrangement joins TRBV7-8 to TRBJ1-2; D call uncertain. The CDR3 length is 13 residues. Germline V gene lookup returns CDR1 SGHVS and CDR2 FQNEAQ. V was trimmed by 1 base and J by 5 bases, leaving 8 bases between them. CDR3 nucleotides: TGTGCCAGCAGCTTAGGTGCGGGGTATGGCTACACCTTC. Translation gives CASSLGAGYGYTF.

The rearrangement uses TRBV3-1 (or the pseudogene TRBV3-2) and TRBJ1-4; D remains ambiguous. Germline V gene sequence: CDR1 LGHDT, CDR2 YNNKEL (reference sequence). CDR3 length: 16 amino acids. The ends were cut back, 0 bases at V and 5 bases at J, with 13 bases in the middle. CDR3 amino acids: CASSQESVQPNEKLFF. CDR3 DNA sequence: TGTGCCAGCAGCCAAGAATCGGTACAGCCAAATGAAAAACTGTTTTTT.

The sample holds a few counts of this clone. The chain employs TRBV28 and TRBJ1-2; TRBD1 is a possible D gene (5 bases). Between the trimmed V and J ends, which lost 4 bases and 3 bases, there was a span of 18 bases. CDR3 size: 16 residues. Germline-derived CDR1 and CDR2 are MDHEN and SYDVKM. In DNA, the CDR3 is TGTGCCAGCAGTTCAAGCCATCCTCAGACAGACTATGGCTACACCTTC. Amino acid sequence: CASSSSHPQTDYGYTF.

The chain carries TRBV4-3 and TRBJ1-2; 7 bases are a match to TRBD1. Per germline, CDR1 LGHNA and CDR2 YSLEER. CDR3 length: 19 amino acids. The ends lost 0 bases at V and 0 bases at J; junction bases unmatched: 13. The DNA for the CDR3 is TGCGCCAGCAGCCAAGAACCCTCCGCGACGGGACAGCCTAACTATGGCTACACCTTC. This translates into CASSQEPSATGQPNYGYTF.

The chain employs TRBV20-1 and TRBJ2-1; 8 nucleotides line up with TRBD2. From germline, CDR1 is DFQATT and CDR2 SNEGSKA (reference sequence). The junction had 5 bases not matched to a gene; V was cut back by 4 bases and J by 15 bases. The CDR3 consists of 10 residues. CDR3 sequence (DNA): TGCAGTGCTACCGGGACTAGTACGTTCTTC. Amino acid sequence: CSATGTSTFF.

The genes are TRBV5-1 and TRBJ2-1; D not resolved. There are 14 residues in the CDR3. With 4 bases removed from V and 1 base from J, the gap between germline ends came to 9 bases. Germline values: CDR1 SGHRS, CDR2 YFSETQ. CDR3 in amino acids: CASSIPFSYNEQFF. DNA for the CDR3: TGCGCCAGCAGCATCCCATTTTCCTACAATGAGCAGTTCTTC.

The J gene is TRBJ1-6, the V gene TRBV19; weak D call: TRBD1 (5 bases). V lost 1 base and J lost 17, with 21 bases in between. The CDR3 contains 15 residues. Germline V gene data show CDR1 as LNHDA and CDR2 as SQIVND (reference sequence). The CDR3 DNA reads TGTGCCAGTAGTATAGGGGGTGGACAAGTCCCCCTAGTCCACTTT. Its translation is CASSIGGGQVPLVHF.

V is TRBV19 and J is TRBJ1-5; 7 bases are shared with TRBD1. The CDR3 length is 15 residues. CDR1 LNHDA and CDR2 SQIVND come from the germline V gene (reference sequence). Unmatched junction bases numbered 6, after V lost 6 bases and J lost 1 base. Here the CDR3 reads CASRDTGVSNQPQHF. The CDR3 nucleotides read TGTGCCAGTAGAGACACAGGGGTGAGCAATCAGCCCCAGCATTTT.

This clone was found a few times. The chain combines TRBV11-2 with TRBJ1-1, with D possibly matching TRBD1 (6 bases). V was clipped by 5 bases and J by 3 bases, with 16 bases between them. This CDR3 is 15 amino acids long. Germline values: CDR1 SGHAT, CDR2 FQNNGV. The CDR3 spells CASSLPGNRDTEAFF. CDR3 DNA sequence: TGTGCCAGCAGCCTCCCGGGGAACAGGGACACTGAAGCTTTCTTT.

V is TRBV2 and J is TRBJ1-1; D possibly corresponds to TRBD1 (6 bases). Per the germline V gene, CDR1 is SNHLY and CDR2 is FYNNEI. The length of the CDR3 is 14 residues. V dropped 0 bases and J dropped 1 base, with 6 bases sitting between them. CDR3 residues: CASSEARGNTEAFF. The CDR3 DNA sequence: TGTGCCAGCAGTGAAGCCAGGGGGAACACTGAAGCTTTCTTT.

As DNA, the CDR3 is TGTGCCACCAGTGATTTGGGACTAGCGGGGAGAGATGAGCAGTTCTTC. Protein sequence: CATSDLGLAGRDEQFF. The chain links TRBV24-1 to TRBJ2-1; 12 bases agree with TRBD2. This CDR3 has 16 amino acids. The germline CDR1 and CDR2 sequences are KGHDR and SFDVKD. With V trimmed by 0 bases and J by 8 bases, 4 bases remained unmatched.

The chain is built from TRBV27 and TRBJ2-1; the D call may be TRBD1 or TRBD2 (6 bases each). This CDR3 is built from 15 residues. CDR1 is MNHEY and CDR2 is SMNVEV in the germline V gene (reference sequence). The V and J ends lost 3 bases and 4 bases respectively, with 13 bases between them. The CDR3 is CASSFSGALYNEQFF. The DNA for the CDR3 is TGTGCCAGCAGTTTTTCGGGGGCCCTGTACAATGAGCAGTTCTTC.

This chain connects TRBV7-2 to TRBJ1-2, with 8 bases that match TRBD1. The germline V gene encodes CDR1 SGHTA and CDR2 FQGNSA. Unmatched junction bases numbered 8, after V lost 1 base and J lost 7 bases. The CDR3 spans 15 residues. The CDR3 reads CASSLVVTGETGYTF. The CDR3 nucleotides are TGTGCCAGCAGCTTAGTCGTGACAGGGGAGACTGGCTACACCTTC.

V and J are TRBV5-1 and TRBJ1-1, with 8 bases lining up with TRBD1. Germline lookup yields CDR1 SGHRS and CDR2 YFSETQ. The CDR3 has 15 residues. The junction had 8 bases not matched to a gene; V was cut back by 7 bases and J by 0 bases. In nucleotides, the CDR3 is TGCGCCAGCTCGGGGACAGGTTCGATGAACACTGAAGCTTTCTTT. Its translation is CASSGTGSMNTEAFF.

The J gene is TRBJ1-2, the V gene TRBV11-1; 7 positions match TRBD1. The V gene end was trimmed by 5 bases and the J gene end by 3 bases; junction bases not matched to a gene: 6. The germline gives CDR1 SGHAT, CDR2 FQDESV (reference sequence). The CDR3 runs 14 residues. CDR3: CASSPPGQYYGYTF. In DNA, the CDR3 is TGTGCCAGCAGCCCCCCGGGACAGTACTATGGCTACACCTTC.

V gene TRBV11-3 combines with J gene TRBJ2-3, with D uncertain. The CDR3 runs 14 residues. Per the germline V gene, CDR1 is SGHNT and CDR2 is YENEEA. V gave up 2 bases and J gave up 6 bases, with 12 bases separating them. In DNA form, the CDR3 reads TGTGCCAGCAGCTTAAGGACCGACCCGGATACGCAGTATTTT. It codes for CASSLRTDPDTQYF.

This clone showed up just a few times. This chain joins TRBV11-2 and TRBJ2-1; TRBD2 is a possible D gene (7 bases). Germline CDR1 and CDR2: SGHAT and FQNNGV. CDR3 size: 16 residues. Trimming left V 4 bases short and J 6 bases short, with 19 bases between. Here the CDR3 reads CASSWTTGGPPNEQFF. CDR3 DNA: TGTGCCAGCAGCTGGACTACGGGGGGCCCTCCCAATGAGCAGTTCTTC.

The chain carries TRBV21-1 and TRBJ1-2; the tabulated D call, TRBD1, remains unverified against the DNA. TRBV21-1 is recorded as a pseudogene. This CDR3 region has 18 residues. The CDR3: CASSNYSGQGVGGYGYTF. CDR3 coding DNA: TGTGCCAGCAGCAATTATTCGGGACAGGGAGTCGGGGGCTATGGCTACACCTTC.

This chain connects TRBV9 to TRBJ1-4; D may be TRBD1 (5 bases). Germline lookup yields CDR1 SGDLS and CDR2 YYNGEE. The CDR3 contains 15 residues. V was trimmed by 4 bases and J by 6 bases, leaving 16 bases between them. The CDR3 region has the DNA TGTGCCAGCAGCCCGCCGGGGGGTGAGGATGAAAAACTGTTTTTT. Translating it yields CASSPPGGEDEKLFF.

The chain employs TRBV9 and TRBJ2-1, with 8 nucleotides matching TRBD1. V lost 3 bases to trimming and J lost 0 bases; unmatched junction nucleotides: 8. The CDR3 contains 17 residues. The germline gives CDR1 SGDLS, CDR2 YYNGEE. The CDR3 nucleotides are TGTGCCAGCAGCGAGGGAAATGACAGGGGCTCCTACAATGAGCAGTTCTTC. As protein: CASSEGNDRGSYNEQFF.

The chain has TRBV9 and TRBJ1-3; no firm D call. Germline lookup yields CDR1 SGDLS and CDR2 YYNGEE. V was cut by 4 bases and J by 0 bases, with 17 bases left in between. This CDR3 region has 17 residues. The CDR3 DNA follows: TGTGCCAGCAGCCCAGCCCTTCAGGTCAGCTCTGGAAACACCATATATTTT. It codes for CASSPALQVSSGNTIYF. Full variable domain (remainder filled in from reference TRBV9 and TRBJ1-3): DSGVTQTPKHLITATGQRVTLRCSPRSGDLSVYWYQQSLDQGLQFLIQYYNGEERAKGNILERFSAQQFPDLHSELNLSSLELGDSALYFCASSPALQVSSGNTIYFGEGSWLTVV.

The chain recombines TRBV6-2 or TRBV6-3 with TRBJ1-5; 7 nucleotides match TRBD1. From germline, CDR1 is MNHEY and CDR2 SVGEGT. This CDR3 comprises 17 residues. The V segment lost 4 bases and the J segment 4 bases; nucleotides outside the gene matches: 13. The chain's CDR3 is CASSSPVQGTVNQPQHF. DNA for the CDR3: TGTGCCAGCAGTTCCCCCGTCCAGGGGACAGTAAATCAGCCCCAGCATTTT.

The chain recombines TRBV29-1 with TRBJ2-3; unclear D gene. Per the germline V gene, CDR1 is SQVTM and CDR2 is ANQGSEA. The CDR3 runs 13 residues. CDR3 DNA sequence: TGCAGTACTTCGCCCAGGAGCACAGATACGCAGTATTTT. Protein product: CSTSPRSTDTQYF.

The chain employs TRBV11-2 and TRBJ1-2, with D unresolved. Trimming took off 2 bases at V and 2 bases at J, with 9 bases between the two ends. This CDR3 is built from 14 residues. Germline lookup yields CDR1 SGHAT and CDR2 FQNNGV. The CDR3, as DNA: TGTGCCAGCAGCTTAACGGCAGAAAACTATGGCTACACCTTC. Encoded protein: CASSLTAENYGYTF.

The rearrangement joins TRBV20-1 to TRBJ2-2; D is perhaps TRBD1 or TRBD2 (5 bases each). Germline CDR1 DFQATT, CDR2 SNEGSKA (reference sequence). Trimming removed 3 bases from V and 7 bases from J, with 15 bases in between. The length of the CDR3 is 14 residues. CDR3: CSASTRVGVGELFF. CDR3 DNA: TGCAGTGCTAGTACCAGGGTGGGGGTCGGGGAGCTGTTTTTT.

The genes are TRBV29-1 and TRBJ1-2; D is ambiguous. This CDR3 has 14 amino acids. Germline V gene data show CDR1 as SQVTM and CDR2 as ANQGSEA. Between the trimmed V and J ends, which lost 4 bases and 4 bases, there was a span of 16 bases. CDR3: CSVGQADRSYGYTF. In nucleotides, the CDR3 is TGCAGCGTTGGTCAGGCGGATCGTAGCTATGGCTACACCTTC.